Listed here are 25 T cell receptor beta chains from one sample, sequenced in a study of T cell responses to AZD1222 COVID-19 vaccine. Profiling relied on immunoSEQ multiplex PCR, and the TCRdb table lists in-frame clones only, not all of them. Here the sample spans 160,000 or so clones, roughly 90% being singletons. The sequences come from peripheral blood, collected on day 0 of AZD1222 vaccination. The receptors were sampled from an adult in good health.

The rearrangement uses TRBV7-2 and TRBJ2-1; D is undetermined. V was clipped by 6 bases and J by 6 bases, with 18 bases between them. The CDR3 spans 15 residues. Germline V gives CDR1 SGHTA, CDR2 FQGNSA. The CDR3 spells CASRLKSDMTNEQFF. Here the CDR3 DNA reads TGTGCCAGCAGGCTAAAATCAGATATGACCAATGAGCAGTTCTTC.

The V gene is TRBV9, the J gene TRBJ2-5, with a tentative D call TRBD1 (5 bases). CDR3 length: 14 residues. Deletions cut 2 bases from V and 0 bases from J, with 8 bases between. Germline V gene sequence: CDR1 SGDLS, CDR2 YYNGEE. The chain's CDR3 is CASSVDSYQETQYF. DNA of the CDR3: TGTGCCAGCAGCGTTGACAGTTACCAAGAGACCCAGTACTTC.

This clone was found a few times. The rearrangement joins TRBV27 to TRBJ1-5; no firm D call. The CDR3 consists of 14 residues. Per the germline V gene, CDR1 is MNHEY and CDR2 is SMNVEV (reference sequence). Trimming took off 6 bases at V and 7 bases at J, with 16 bases between the two ends. CDR3 nucleotide sequence: TGTGCCAGCAGAAGTTTCGACCGAGGCCAGCCCCAGCATTTT. Translation: CASRSFDRGQPQHF.

The chain carries TRBV12-3 or TRBV12-4 and TRBJ1-3, with D hard to call. V was cut by 2 bases and J by 5 bases, with 4 bases left in between. CDR3 length: 12 residues. In DNA, the CDR3 is TGTGCCAGCAGTTTAAGTAGAAACACCATATATTTT. It codes for CASSLSRNTIYF.

The chain is built from TRBV6-2 or TRBV6-3 and TRBJ1-1; TRBD1 agrees at 7 bases. Germline assignment: CDR1 MNHEY and CDR2 SVGEGT. J lost 5 bases, V lost 6 bases, and 21 bases had no gene match. The CDR3 totals 18 residues. The CDR3 sequence: CASSKTNGVDREGTEAFF. CDR3 nucleotides: TGTGCCAGCAGCAAAACGAATGGGGTCGACAGGGAAGGTACTGAAGCTTTCTTT.

The genes are TRBV7-8 and TRBJ1-5; TRBD1 is a possible D gene (6 bases). This CDR3 comprises 16 residues. Germline lookup yields CDR1 SGHVS and CDR2 FQNEAQ. The germline V and J ends were trimmed by 1 base and 1 base, with 11 bases remaining between them. The CDR3 here is CASSLGPGASNQPQHF. Here the CDR3 DNA reads TGTGCCAGCAGCTTAGGCCCGGGGGCGAGCAATCAGCCCCAGCATTTT.

V and J are TRBV13 and TRBJ2-7; D gene uncertain. Germline V CDR1 and CDR2: PRHDT, FYEKMQ (reference sequence). V was pared by 1 base and J by 0 bases, with 22 bases between. The CDR3 is 19 amino acids. The CDR3 spells CASSLEGLNRGPGSYEQYF. The CDR3 coding sequence is TGTGCCAGCAGCTTAGAAGGGCTCAACCGTGGCCCAGGCTCCTACGAGCAGTACTTC.

This rearrangement joins TRBV12-3 or TRBV12-4 to TRBJ2-3; D is unclear. The CDR3 covers 12 residues. Trimming took off 6 bases at V and 4 bases at J, with 8 bases between the two ends. The CDR3 DNA is TGTGCCAGCAGCCGTGACGCAGATACGCAGTATTTT. Translated, it gives CASSRDADTQYF.

This clone occurred a few times. The chain employs TRBV18 and TRBJ1-1; D gene unclear. The V end lost 9 bases, the J end lost 0 bases, and 11 bases lay between the germline ends. This CDR3 is built from 13 residues. CDR1 and CDR2 from the germline V gene are KGHSH and LQKENI. CDR3 amino acids: CASLNGMNTEAFF. DNA of the CDR3: TGTGCCAGTCTCAACGGTATGAACACTGAAGCTTTCTTT.

J is TRBJ1-1 and V is TRBV6-5; possible D gene TRBD1, 5 bases. This CDR3 has 16 amino acids. V lost 0 bases and J lost 3, with 14 bases in between. Per germline, CDR1 MNHEY and CDR2 SVGAGI. CDR3 loop: CASSYSHGGADTEAFF. The DNA for the CDR3 is TGTGCCAGCAGTTACTCCCACGGCGGGGCCGACACTGAAGCTTTCTTT.

CDR3 coding DNA: TGTGCCAGCAGCCCGGAGGGGTCCGGGAACACTGAAGCTTTCTTT. It is translated as CASSPEGSGNTEAFF. The chain recombines TRBV5-6 with TRBJ1-1; TRBD1 might be the D (5 bases). Germline V gives CDR1 SGHDT, CDR2 YYEEEE. The CDR3 is made up of 15 amino acids. V lost 4 bases and J 1 base, leaving 14 bases between the germline ends.

The chain employs TRBV6-6 and TRBJ1-6; 8 nucleotides line up with TRBD1. CDR1 is MNHNY, CDR2 SVGAGI, per germline (reference sequence). The CDR3 runs 16 residues. With V trimmed by 4 bases and J by 9 bases, 11 bases remained unmatched. CDR3 bases: TGTGCCAGCAGTTTGGGGCTTGGACAGGGCTTTTCACCCCTCCACTTT. This codes for CASSLGLGQGFSPLHF.

The chain is built from TRBV5-4 and TRBJ2-6, with 7 bases fitting TRBD1. Germline V gene data show CDR1 as SGHNT and CDR2 as YYREEE (reference sequence). V dropped 6 bases and J dropped 4; count of bases not matched to a gene: 13. The CDR3 contains 17 residues. The CDR3 region is CASNPDRISSGANVLTF. The CDR3 bases are TGTGCCAGCAACCCGGACAGGATCTCGTCGGGGGCCAACGTCCTGACTTTC.

The rearrangement joins TRBV9 to TRBJ1-2, with 10 bases that match TRBD1. Germline assignment: CDR1 SGDLS and CDR2 YYNGEE. The CDR3 consists of 15 residues. V trimming: 2 bases; J trimming: 2 bases; junction bases outside the gene matches: 3. The DNA for the CDR3 is TGTGCCAGCAGCGTTGGGACAGGGGCGAACTATGGCTACACCTTC. Translation: CASSVGTGANYGYTF. The complete variable domain, with remaining parts taken from reference TRBV9 and TRBJ1-2, reads DSGVTQTPKHLITATGQRVTLRCSPRSGDLSVYWYQQSLDQGLQFLIQYYNGEERAKGNILERFSAQQFPDLHSELNLSSLELGDSALYFCASSVGTGANYGYTFGSGTRLTVV.

The chain carries TRBV7-2 and TRBJ1-3, with 8 nucleotides matching TRBD1. V lost 5 bases and J lost 3; bases outside the gene matches: 9. This CDR3 is built from 16 residues. Germline lookup yields CDR1 SGHTA and CDR2 FQGNSA. The CDR3 loop is CASSPKDRVGGNTIYF. The CDR3, as DNA: TGTGCCAGCAGCCCCAAGGACAGGGTGGGTGGAAACACCATATATTTT.

This chain connects TRBV2 to TRBJ1-1; TRBD1 is a possible D gene (5 bases). Trimming cost V 2 bases and J 1 base, with 17 bases left between them. The CDR3 runs to 17 residues. Germline CDR1 is SNHLY and CDR2 is FYNNEI. The CDR3 region is CASSEMGEGRANTEAFF. The CDR3 DNA sequence: TGTGCCAGCAGTGAAATGGGGGAGGGCAGGGCGAACACTGAAGCTTTCTTT.

As DNA, the CDR3 is TGTGCCAGCAGCCACACTAGCGGGGGCACAGATACGCAGTATTTT. As protein: CASSHTSGGTDTQYF. The chain employs TRBV9 and TRBJ2-3; 10 bases align to TRBD2. Losses at the gene ends were 4 bases for V and 1 base for J; bases not matched to a gene: 3. The length of the CDR3 is 15 residues. Germline CDR1 reads SGDLS; CDR2 reads YYNGEE.

Only a few counts were recorded for this clone. The chain carries TRBV14 and TRBJ2-7; D possibly corresponds to TRBD2 (6 bases). Germline V gene lookup returns CDR1 SGHDN and CDR2 FVKESK. The CDR3 loop spans 14 amino acids. The V and J ends lost 1 base and 2 bases respectively, with 9 bases between them. CDR3 loop: CASSQVGRTYEQYF. The CDR3 nucleotides read TGTGCCAGCAGCCAAGTAGGGAGGACCTACGAGCAGTACTTC.

In its sample, this clone was seen once. The CDR3 DNA is TGTGCCAGCAGCATTAGCACAGATACGCAGTATTTT. As protein: CASSISTDTQYF. This chain connects TRBV7-9 to TRBJ2-3; D remains unclear. The germline V and J ends were trimmed by 5 bases and 0 bases, with 3 bases remaining between them. Per germline, CDR1 SEHNR and CDR2 FQNEAQ (reference sequence). There are 12 residues in the CDR3.

The V and J genes are TRBV28 and TRBJ1-1; D remains unclear. CDR1 is MDHEN and CDR2 is SYDVKM in the germline V gene. The CDR3 is 13 amino acids. Trimming took off 0 bases at V and 0 bases at J, with 2 bases between the two ends. The CDR3 DNA reads as TGTGCCAGCAGTTTATGGATGAACACTGAAGCTTTCTTT. Translation gives CASSLWMNTEAFF.

The chain combines TRBV9 with TRBJ1-3; D not certain. The CDR3 is 17 residues long. The germline V and J ends were trimmed by 3 bases and 0 bases, with 16 bases remaining between them. From germline, CDR1 is SGDLS and CDR2 YYNGEE. The CDR3 coding sequence is TGTGCCAGCAGCGCCGGAGCGCGTGGGGACTCTGGAAACACCATATATTTT. It encodes CASSAGARGDSGNTIYF.

V usage is TRBV15 and J usage is TRBJ1-2, with TRBD1 matching 7 bases. CDR3 size: 16 residues. Unmatched junction bases numbered 11, after V lost 5 bases and J lost 2 bases. Germline assignment: CDR1 LNHNV and CDR2 YYDKDF (reference sequence). The CDR3 reads CATSSRWGRGNYGYTF. CDR3 nucleotides: TGTGCCACCAGCTCCAGATGGGGCAGGGGGAACTATGGCTACACCTTC.

The rearrangement links TRBV2 to TRBJ2-1, with no clear D. Germline lookup yields CDR1 SNHLY and CDR2 FYNNEI. Trimming took off 5 bases at V and 9 bases at J, with 8 bases between the two ends. CDR3 length equals 11 residues. CDR3 in DNA: TGTGCCAGCAGTCTGATGGGTGAGCAGTTCTTC. Translating it yields CASSLMGEQFF.

Only one count was recorded for this clone. The chain is built from TRBV12-3 or TRBV12-4 and TRBJ2-7, with D uncertain. The CDR3 has 12 amino acids. Trimming took off 2 bases at V and 6 bases at J, with 8 bases between the two ends. The CDR3 bases are TGTGCCAGCAGTTTATTAAGCCTCGAGCAGTACTTC. The encoded protein is CASSLLSLEQYF.

V usage is TRBV7-9 and J usage is TRBJ2-5, with TRBD1 as a possible D gene (6 bases). The CDR3 has 15 residues. Per the germline V gene, CDR1 is SEHNR and CDR2 is FQNEAQ (reference sequence). The V gene lost 1 base and the J gene lost 4 bases, with 13 bases spanning the gap. CDR3 in amino acids: CASSLGQGPSETQYF. The CDR3 DNA reads as TGTGCCAGCAGCTTAGGGCAGGGGCCCTCAGAGACCCAGTACTTC.